This TCR beta chain was documented in a study of blood T cells in healthy people across ages. The CDR3 totals 14 residues. Germline CDR1 SGHVS, CDR2 FNYEAQ. V was pared by 5 bases and J by 5 bases, with 16 bases between. Through a sample-barcoded 5' primer and a J-beta primer mix, a second PCR was run for about 6 to 11 cycles. MiXCR, applied by TCRdb to the 5' RACE reads, yields one record per CDR3 protein. Of more than 1,000,000 distinct CDR3 sequences listed, 20% to 25% are singletons. The same specimen was also included in a second study, on T cells of mothers and their children. From that second work: Each mother yielded more than 9 million TCR beta CDR3 reads. Each child yielded several million reads.

This rearrangement joins TRBV7-6 to TRBJ2-7; weak D call: TRBD2 (5 bases). The origin of this receptor is a girl aged 2-10 years in good health. Sequencing was done on a sample of blood. CDR3 sequence: CASSNPGVEDEQYF. In DNA form, the CDR3 reads TGTGCCAGCAGCAATCCCGGGGTGGAGGACGAGCAGTACTTC.